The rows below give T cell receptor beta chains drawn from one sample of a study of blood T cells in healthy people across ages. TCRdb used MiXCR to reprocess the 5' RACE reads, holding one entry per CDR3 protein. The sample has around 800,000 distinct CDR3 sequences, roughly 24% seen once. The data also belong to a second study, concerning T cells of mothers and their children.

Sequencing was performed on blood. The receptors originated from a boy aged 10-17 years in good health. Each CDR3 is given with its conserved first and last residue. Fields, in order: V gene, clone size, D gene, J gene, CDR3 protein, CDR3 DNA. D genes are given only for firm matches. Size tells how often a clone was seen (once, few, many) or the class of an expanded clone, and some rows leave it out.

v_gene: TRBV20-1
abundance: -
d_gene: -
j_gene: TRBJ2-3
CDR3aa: CSAKGGSTDTQYF
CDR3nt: TGCAGTGCTAAGGGAGGCAGCACAGATACGCAGTATTTT

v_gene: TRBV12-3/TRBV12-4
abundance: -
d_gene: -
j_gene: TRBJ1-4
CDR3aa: CASSSHRRRNEKLFF
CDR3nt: TGTGCCAGCAGTTCCCACAGGCGGCGTAATGAAAAACTGTTTTTT

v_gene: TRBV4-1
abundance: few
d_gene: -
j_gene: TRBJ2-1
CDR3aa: CASSLSGENEQFF
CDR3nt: TGCGCCAGCAGCCTGTCCGGGGAAAATGAGCAGTTCTTC

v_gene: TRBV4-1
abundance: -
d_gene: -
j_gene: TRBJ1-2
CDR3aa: CASSQSRGVYGYTF
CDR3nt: TGCGCCAGCAGCCAAAGCCGAGGGGTCTACGGCTACACCTTC

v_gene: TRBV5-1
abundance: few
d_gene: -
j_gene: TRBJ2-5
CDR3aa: CASSQARGEQYF
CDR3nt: TGCGCCAGTAGTCAAGCCAGGGGGGAGCAGTACTTC

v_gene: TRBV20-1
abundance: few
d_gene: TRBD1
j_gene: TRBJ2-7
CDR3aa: CSALGQGRNEQFF
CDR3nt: TGCAGTGCATTGGGACAGGGGAGGAATGAGCAGTTCTTT

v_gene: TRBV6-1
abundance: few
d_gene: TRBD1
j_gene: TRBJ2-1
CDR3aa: CASRPGQDWSEQFF
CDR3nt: TGTGCCAGCCGACCCGGACAGGACTGGAGTGAGCAGTTCTTC

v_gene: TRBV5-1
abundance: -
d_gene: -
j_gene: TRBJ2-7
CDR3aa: CASSLAGTSDEQYF
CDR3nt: TGCGCCAGCAGCTTGGCAGGGACATCGGACGAGCAGTACTTC

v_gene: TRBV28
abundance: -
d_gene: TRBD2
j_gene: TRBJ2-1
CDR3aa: CASSGSGAPAYNEQFF
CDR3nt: TGTGCCAGCAGTGGGAGCGGGGCCCCGGCCTACAATGAGCAGTTCTTC

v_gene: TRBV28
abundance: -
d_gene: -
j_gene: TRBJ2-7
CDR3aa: CASTLGTTYEQYF
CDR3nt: TGTGCCAGCACCCTGGGGACGACCTACGAGCAGTACTTC

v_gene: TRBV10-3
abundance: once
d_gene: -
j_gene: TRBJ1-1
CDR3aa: CAISPTNTEAFF
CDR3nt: TGTGCCATCAGTCCCACGAACACTGAAGCTTTCTTT

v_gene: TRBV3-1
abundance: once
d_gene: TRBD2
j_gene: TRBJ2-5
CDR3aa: CASSQGGGLGGGETQYF
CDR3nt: TGTGCCAGCAGCCAGGGCGGGGGTCTCGGGGGTGGAGAGACCCAGTACTTC

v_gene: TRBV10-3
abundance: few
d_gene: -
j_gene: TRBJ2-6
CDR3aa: CAISEGTASGANVLTF
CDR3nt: TGTGCCATCAGTGAAGGGACGGCCTCTGGGGCCAACGTCCTGACTTTC

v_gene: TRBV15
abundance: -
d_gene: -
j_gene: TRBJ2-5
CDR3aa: CATSNSFATRETQYF
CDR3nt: TGTGCCACCAGCAACTCATTTGCTACTAGGGAGACCCAGTACTTC

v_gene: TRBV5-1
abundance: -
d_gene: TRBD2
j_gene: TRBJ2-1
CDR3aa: CASSFFTSGTNEQFF
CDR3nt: TGCGCCAGCAGCTTTTTTACTAGCGGGACGAATGAGCAGTTCTTC

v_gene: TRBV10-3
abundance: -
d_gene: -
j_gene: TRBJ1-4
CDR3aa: CAICSNPGLNEKLFF
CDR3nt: TGTGCCATCTGTTCGAATCCAGGGCTGAATGAAAAACTGTTTTTT

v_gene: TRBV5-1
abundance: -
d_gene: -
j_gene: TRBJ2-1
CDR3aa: CASKLGLGASYNEQFF
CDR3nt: TGCGCCAGCAAGCTTGGGTTGGGGGCTTCCTACAATGAGCAGTTCTTC

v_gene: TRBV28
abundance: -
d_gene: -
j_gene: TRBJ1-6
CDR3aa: CASSTPSLGSPLHF
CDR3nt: TGTGCCAGCAGTACGCCCAGCCTGGGGTCACCCCTCCACTTT

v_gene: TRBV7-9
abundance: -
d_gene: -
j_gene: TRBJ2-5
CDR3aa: CASSPALFSGAPWGSQYF
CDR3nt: TGTGCCAGCAGCCCTGCCCTCTTTTCGGGGGCCCCTTGGGGAAGCCAGTACTTC

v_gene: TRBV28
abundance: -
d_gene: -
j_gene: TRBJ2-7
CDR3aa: CASSSPRDPQYF
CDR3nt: TGTGCCAGCAGTTCACCCCGGGACCCGCAGTACTTC

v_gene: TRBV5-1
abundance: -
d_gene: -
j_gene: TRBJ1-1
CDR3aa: CASSLANGGRSTEAFF
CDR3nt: TGCGCCAGCAGCTTGGCCAACGGGGGGCGAAGTACTGAAGCTTTCTTT

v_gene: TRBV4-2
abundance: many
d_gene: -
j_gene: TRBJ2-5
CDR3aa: CASSQDVDFQETQYF
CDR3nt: TGTGCCAGCAGCCAAGATGTGGACTTCCAAGAGACCCAGTACTTC

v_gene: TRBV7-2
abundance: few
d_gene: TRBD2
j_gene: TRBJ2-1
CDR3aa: CASSFAGRGAKYEQFF
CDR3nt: TGTGCCAGCAGCTTCGCTGGGCGGGGGGCCAAGTATGAGCAGTTCTTC

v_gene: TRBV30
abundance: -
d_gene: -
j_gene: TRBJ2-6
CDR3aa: CAWSWASGANVLTF
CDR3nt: TGTGCCTGGAGTTGGGCCTCTGGGGCCAACGTCCTGACTTTC

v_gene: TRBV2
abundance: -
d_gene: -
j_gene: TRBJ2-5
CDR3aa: CASNPQETQYF
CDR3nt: TGTGCCAGCAATCCCCAAGAGACCCAGTACTTC

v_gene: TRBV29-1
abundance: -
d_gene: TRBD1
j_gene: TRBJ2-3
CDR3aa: CSVGTPPGQGYF
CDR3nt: TGCAGCGTTGGAACCCCCCCGGGACAGGGGTATTTT

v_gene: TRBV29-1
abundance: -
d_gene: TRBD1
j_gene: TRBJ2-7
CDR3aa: CSVEGGQGVYEQYF
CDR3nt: TGCAGCGTTGAAGGGGGACAGGGGGTCTACGAGCAGTACTTC

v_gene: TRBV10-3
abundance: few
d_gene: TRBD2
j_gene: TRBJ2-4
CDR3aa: CAISEVAGGPQYF
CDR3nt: TGTGCCATCAGTGAGGTAGCGGGGGGCCCTCAGTACTTC

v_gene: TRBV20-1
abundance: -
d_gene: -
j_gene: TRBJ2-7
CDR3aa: CSASQAGSEQYF
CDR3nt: TGCAGTGCTAGCCAAGCGGGTTCCGAGCAGTACTTC

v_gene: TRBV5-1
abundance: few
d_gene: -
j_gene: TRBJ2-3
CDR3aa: CASSLENTDTQYF
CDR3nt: TGCGCCAGCAGCTTGGAGAACACAGATACGCAGTATTTT

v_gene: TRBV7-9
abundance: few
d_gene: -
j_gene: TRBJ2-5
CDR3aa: CVSSPTYQETQYF
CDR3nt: TGTGTCAGCAGCCCGACCTACCAAGAGACCCAGTACTTC

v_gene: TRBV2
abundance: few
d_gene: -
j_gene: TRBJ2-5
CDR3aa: CASSDTRMETQYF
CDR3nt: TGTGCCAGCAGTGATACCCGTATGGAGACCCAGTACTTC

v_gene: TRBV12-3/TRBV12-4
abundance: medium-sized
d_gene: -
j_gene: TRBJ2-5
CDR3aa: CASSLEETQYF
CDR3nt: TGTGCCAGCAGCTTAGAAGAGACCCAGTACTTC

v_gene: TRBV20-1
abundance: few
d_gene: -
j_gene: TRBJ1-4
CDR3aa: CSARTGGGDEKLFF
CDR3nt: TGCAGTGCTAGAACGGGGGGCGGAGATGAAAAACTGTTTTTT

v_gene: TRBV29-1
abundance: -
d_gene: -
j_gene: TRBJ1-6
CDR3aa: CSVAPGQTDSPLHF
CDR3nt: TGCAGCGTTGCTCCGGGACAAACGGATTCACCCCTCCACTTT

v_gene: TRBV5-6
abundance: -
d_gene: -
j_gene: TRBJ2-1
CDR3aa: CASSLGVRGWDNEQFF
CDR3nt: TGTGCCAGCAGCTTAGGGGTCAGAGGTTGGGACAATGAGCAGTTCTTC

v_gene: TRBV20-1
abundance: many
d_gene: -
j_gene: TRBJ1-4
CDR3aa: CSASRGGDSEKLFF
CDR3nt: TGCAGTGCTTCACGGGGGGGTGACAGTGAAAAACTGTTTTTT

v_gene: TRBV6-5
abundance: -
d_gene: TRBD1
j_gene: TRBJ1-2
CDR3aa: CASTGGQHNYGYTF
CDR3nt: TGTGCCAGCACCGGGGGACAGCATAACTATGGCTACACCTTC

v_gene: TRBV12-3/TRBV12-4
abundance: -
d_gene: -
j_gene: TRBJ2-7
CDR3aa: CASSFWQAMRANEQYF
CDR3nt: TGTGCCAGCAGTTTTTGGCAGGCGATGAGGGCAAACGAGCAGTACTTC

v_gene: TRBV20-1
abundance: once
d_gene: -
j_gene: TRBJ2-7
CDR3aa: CSARDDRGTNEQYF
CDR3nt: TGCAGTGCTAGAGATGACCGGGGTACCAACGAGCAGTACTTC

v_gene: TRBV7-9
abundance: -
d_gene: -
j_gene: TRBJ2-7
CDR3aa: CASSLASPGEQYF
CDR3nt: TGTGCCAGCAGCTTAGCGTCCCCTGGAGAGCAGTACTTC

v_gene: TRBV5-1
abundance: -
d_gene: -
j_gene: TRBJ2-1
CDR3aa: CASSLGSTSLYNEQFF
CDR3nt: TGCGCCAGCAGCTTGGGAAGTACCTCCCTATACAATGAGCAGTTCTTC

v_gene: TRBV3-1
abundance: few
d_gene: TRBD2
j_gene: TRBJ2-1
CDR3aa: CASSQASPGLAGVHTYNEQFF
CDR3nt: TGTGCCAGCAGCCAAGCGTCTCCGGGACTAGCGGGGGTCCACACCTACAATGAGCAGTTCTTC

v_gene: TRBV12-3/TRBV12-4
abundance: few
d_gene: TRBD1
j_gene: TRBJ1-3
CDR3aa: CASSQATGAFGSSKNTIYF
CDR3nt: TGTGCCAGCAGCCAGGCGACAGGGGCCTTTGGATCCTCAAAGAACACCATATATTTT

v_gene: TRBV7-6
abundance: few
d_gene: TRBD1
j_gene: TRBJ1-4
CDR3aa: CASSRRQGRVEKLFF
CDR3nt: TGTGCCAGCAGCCGTAGACAGGGGCGGGTTGAAAAACTGTTTTTT

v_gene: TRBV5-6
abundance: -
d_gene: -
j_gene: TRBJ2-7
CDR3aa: CASSYTGTYSYEQYF
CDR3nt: TGTGCCAGCAGCTACACAGGGACCTACTCCTACGAGCAGTACTTC

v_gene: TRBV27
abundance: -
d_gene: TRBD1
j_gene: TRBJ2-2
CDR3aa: CTSSLLVTGRATGELFF
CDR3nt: TGTACCAGCAGTTTATTAGTGACAGGGCGGGCCACCGGGGAGCTGTTTTTT

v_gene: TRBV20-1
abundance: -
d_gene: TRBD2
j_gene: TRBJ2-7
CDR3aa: CSATASGGAYEQYF
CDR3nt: TGCAGTGCAACAGCTAGCGGGGGGGCCTACGAGCAGTACTTC

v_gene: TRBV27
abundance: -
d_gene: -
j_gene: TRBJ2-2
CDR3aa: CASSFGWGRTGELFF
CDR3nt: TGTGCCAGCAGTTTCGGCTGGGGGCGGACCGGGGAGCTGTTTTTT

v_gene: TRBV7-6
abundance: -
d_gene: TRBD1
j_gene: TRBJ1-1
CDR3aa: CASSGWTGASREAFF
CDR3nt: TGTGCCAGCAGCGGGTGGACAGGGGCCTCTAGGGAAGCTTTCTTT